This T cell receptor (beta chain) was sequenced in a study of blood T cell repertoires in COVID-19 (dated by TCRdb to the early 2020s). About the investigation overall: The collaborator samples originated in the United States, Italy and Spain and spanned the acute and convalescent phases of COVID-19. Samples came from the ongoing ImmuneRACE study (first 160 participants) plus 1,254 subjects from 6 global collaborators. A de-identified subject ID, COVID-19 status, age in years and sex were almost always included in the sample metadata. The dataset comprised deeply sampled blood TCRbeta repertoires from subjects exposed to, actively infected with, or recovered from COVID-19. HLA class I and class II types, where available, came from metadata supplied by the sample provider rather than from assay-based typing. A freely available public database, intended as a resource for researchers studying the immune response to SARS-CoV-2, is where the repertoires were released. The prospective study material was composed of cDNA or gDNA derived from T cells, B-cell-depleted T cells, or PBMCs. Here is what the overall study found, with its caveats: How much clinical and demographic metadata was included differed by source and by participant, and the metadata was provided uncurated.

The count of this clone is one. The clone's antigen remains unknown. Nothing much larger sits one base from this clone, and base qualities are not available. Cut back by 1 base and 2 bases, the V and J ends lie 9 bases apart. CDR1 SGHRS and CDR2 YFSETQ are derived from the germline V gene. Spanning cysteine to phenylalanine, the CDR3 consists of 14 amino acids. The only DNA kept is the CDR3, 42 bases in frame from the first base. The immunoSEQ Assay, a bias-controlled multiplex PCR, was used to amplify TCRbeta CDR3 regions from genomic DNA. From the authors' description of their analysis: Within the assay, amplification of reference gene primers was used to estimate how many nucleated cells each sample contained. To quantify the absolute abundance of each unique TCRbeta CDR3 rearrangement, sequence reads were collapsed and filtered. For each sample, productive Simpson clonality was calculated by taking the square root of Simpson's diversity index across productive rearrangements. Here the immuneACCESS table is served through TCRdb, limited to in-frame sequences with V and J called. Missing clones are a known gap in these copies; in checked studies unresolved V genes cover under half, and the rest lacks a known reason. From that table come the V and J calls and clone size; the DNA was used to work out D and trimming. The sample contains around 230,000 clones, roughly 84% of them found a single time. The ten largest clones take up around 2.4% of the sample.

Another Seattle source contributed samples from volunteer blood donors who had recovered from COVID-19. Whole blood was collected in K2EDTA tubes by collaborating institutions according to the institutions' own protocols. Collaborator samples were shipped for TCRbeta analysis as frozen whole blood, isolated PBMCs, or DNA extracted from either sample type. Sequenced: peripheral blood. This receptor was identified in a man aged 35-49 years who had recovered from COVID-19. In this chain, TRBV5-1 is recombined with TRBJ1-2; the D gene is unclear. In nucleotides, the sequence is TGCGCCAGCAGCTTGACACAGCTAAACTATGGCTACACCTTC. The resulting protein is CASSLTQLNYGYTF.